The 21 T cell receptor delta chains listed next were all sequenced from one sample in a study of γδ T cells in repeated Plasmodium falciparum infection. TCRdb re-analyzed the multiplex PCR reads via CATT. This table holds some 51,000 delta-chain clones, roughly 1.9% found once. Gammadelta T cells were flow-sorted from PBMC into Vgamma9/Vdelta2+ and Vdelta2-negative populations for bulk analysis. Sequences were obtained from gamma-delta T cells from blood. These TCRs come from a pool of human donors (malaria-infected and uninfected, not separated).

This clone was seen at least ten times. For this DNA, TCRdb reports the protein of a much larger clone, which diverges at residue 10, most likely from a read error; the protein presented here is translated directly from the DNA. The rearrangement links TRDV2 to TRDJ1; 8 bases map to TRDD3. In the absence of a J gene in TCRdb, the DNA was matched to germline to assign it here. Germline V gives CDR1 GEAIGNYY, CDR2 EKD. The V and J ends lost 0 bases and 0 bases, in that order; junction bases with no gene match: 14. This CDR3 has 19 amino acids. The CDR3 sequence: CACDTDHWGVLAYTDKLIF. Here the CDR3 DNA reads TGTGCCTGTGACACCGATCACTGGGGGGTTCTGGCGTACACCGATAAACTCATCTTT.

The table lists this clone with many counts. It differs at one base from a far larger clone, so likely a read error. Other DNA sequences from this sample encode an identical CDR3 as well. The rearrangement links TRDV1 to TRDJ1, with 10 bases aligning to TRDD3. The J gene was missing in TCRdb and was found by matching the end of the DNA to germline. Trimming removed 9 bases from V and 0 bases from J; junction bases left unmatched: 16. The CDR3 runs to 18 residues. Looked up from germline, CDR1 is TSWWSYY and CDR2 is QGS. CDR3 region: CALGNPYWGIGDTDKLIF. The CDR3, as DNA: TGTGCTCTCGGGAACCCCTACTGGGGGATTGGGGACACCGATAAACTCATCTTT.

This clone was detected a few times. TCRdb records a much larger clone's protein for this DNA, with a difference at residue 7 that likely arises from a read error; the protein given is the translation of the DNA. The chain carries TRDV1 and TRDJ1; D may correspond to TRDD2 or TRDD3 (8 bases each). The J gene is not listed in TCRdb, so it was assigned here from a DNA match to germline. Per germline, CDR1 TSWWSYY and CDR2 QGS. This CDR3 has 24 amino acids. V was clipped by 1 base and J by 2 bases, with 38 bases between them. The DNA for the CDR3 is TGTGCTCTTGGGGAACATCCCCCGTCTTCCTACCTTATCTCGTACTGGGGGGGAACCGATAAACTCATCTTT. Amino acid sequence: CALGEHPPSSYLISYWGGTDKLIF.

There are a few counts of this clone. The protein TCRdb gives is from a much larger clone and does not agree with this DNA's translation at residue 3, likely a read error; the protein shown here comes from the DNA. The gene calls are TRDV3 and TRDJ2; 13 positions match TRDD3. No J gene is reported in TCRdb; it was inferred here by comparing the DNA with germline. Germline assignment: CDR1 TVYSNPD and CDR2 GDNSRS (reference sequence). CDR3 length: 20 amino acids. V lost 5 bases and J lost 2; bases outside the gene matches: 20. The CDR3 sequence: CALLFLREHWGIRLTAQLFF. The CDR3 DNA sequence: TGTGCCCTCCTCTTCCTCCGGGAGCACTGGGGGATACGCTTGACAGCACAACTCTTCTTT.

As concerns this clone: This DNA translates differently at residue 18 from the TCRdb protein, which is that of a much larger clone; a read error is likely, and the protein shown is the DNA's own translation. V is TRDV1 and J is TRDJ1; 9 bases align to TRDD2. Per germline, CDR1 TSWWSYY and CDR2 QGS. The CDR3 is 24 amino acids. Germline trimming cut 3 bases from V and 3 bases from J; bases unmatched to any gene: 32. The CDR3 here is CALGDGAFLRAMRGTSNQPDKLIF. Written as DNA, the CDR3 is TGTGCTCTTGGGGATGGCGCCTTCCTACGAGCCATGCGGGGGACTTCCAACCAGCCCGATAAACTCATCTTT.

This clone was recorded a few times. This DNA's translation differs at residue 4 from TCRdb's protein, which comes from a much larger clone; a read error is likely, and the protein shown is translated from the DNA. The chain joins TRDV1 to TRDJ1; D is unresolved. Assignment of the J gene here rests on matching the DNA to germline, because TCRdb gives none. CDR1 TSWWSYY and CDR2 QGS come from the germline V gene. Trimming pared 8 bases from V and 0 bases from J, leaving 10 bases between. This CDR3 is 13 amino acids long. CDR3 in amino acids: CALILSDTDKLIF. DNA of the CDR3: TGTGCTCTTATTCTTTCCGACACCGATAAACTCATCTTT.

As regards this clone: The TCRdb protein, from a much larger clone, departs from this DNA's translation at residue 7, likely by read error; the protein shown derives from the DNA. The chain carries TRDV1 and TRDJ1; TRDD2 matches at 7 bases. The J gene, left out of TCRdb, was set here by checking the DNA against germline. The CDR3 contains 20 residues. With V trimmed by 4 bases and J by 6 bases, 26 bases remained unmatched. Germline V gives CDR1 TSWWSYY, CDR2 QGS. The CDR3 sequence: CALGVPELTFLYPYIYKLIF. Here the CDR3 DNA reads TGTGCTCTTGGGGTTCCCGAATTAACCTTCCTTTACCCCTACATATATAAACTCATCTTT.

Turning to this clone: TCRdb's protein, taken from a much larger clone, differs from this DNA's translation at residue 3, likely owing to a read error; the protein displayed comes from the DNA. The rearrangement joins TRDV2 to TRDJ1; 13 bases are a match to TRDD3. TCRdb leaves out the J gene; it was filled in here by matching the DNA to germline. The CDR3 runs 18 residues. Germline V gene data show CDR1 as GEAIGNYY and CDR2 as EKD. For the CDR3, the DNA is TGTGCCCGTGACGCCCTACTGGGGGATACGCACGACACCGATAAACTCATCTTT. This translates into CARDALLGDTHDTDKLIF.

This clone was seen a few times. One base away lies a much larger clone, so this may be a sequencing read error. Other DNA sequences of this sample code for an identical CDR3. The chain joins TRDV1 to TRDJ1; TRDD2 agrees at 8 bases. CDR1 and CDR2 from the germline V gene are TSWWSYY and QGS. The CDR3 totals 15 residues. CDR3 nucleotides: TGTGCTCTTGGGGAATCCTTCCTAAACACCGATAAACTCATCTTC. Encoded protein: CALGESFLNTDKLIF.

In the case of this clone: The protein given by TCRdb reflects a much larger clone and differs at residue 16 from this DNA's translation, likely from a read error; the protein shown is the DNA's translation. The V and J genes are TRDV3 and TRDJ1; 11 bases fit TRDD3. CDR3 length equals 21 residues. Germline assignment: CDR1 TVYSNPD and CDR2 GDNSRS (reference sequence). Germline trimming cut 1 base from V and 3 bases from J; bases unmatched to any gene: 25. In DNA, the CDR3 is TGTGCCTTTATCCACCCTACGCACTGGGGGATAACGACGATTTACCCCGATAAACTCATCTTT. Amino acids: CAFIHPTHWGITTIYPDKLIF.

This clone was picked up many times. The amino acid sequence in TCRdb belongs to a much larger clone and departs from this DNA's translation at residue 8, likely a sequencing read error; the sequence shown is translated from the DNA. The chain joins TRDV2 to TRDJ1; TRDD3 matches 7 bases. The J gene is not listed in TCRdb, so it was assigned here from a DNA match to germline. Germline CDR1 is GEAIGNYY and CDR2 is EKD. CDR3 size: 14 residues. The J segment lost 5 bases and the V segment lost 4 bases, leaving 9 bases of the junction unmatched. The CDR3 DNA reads TGTGCCTGTGAGCCTATGGGGGGATTAGATAAACTCATCTTT. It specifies CACEPMGGLDKLIF.

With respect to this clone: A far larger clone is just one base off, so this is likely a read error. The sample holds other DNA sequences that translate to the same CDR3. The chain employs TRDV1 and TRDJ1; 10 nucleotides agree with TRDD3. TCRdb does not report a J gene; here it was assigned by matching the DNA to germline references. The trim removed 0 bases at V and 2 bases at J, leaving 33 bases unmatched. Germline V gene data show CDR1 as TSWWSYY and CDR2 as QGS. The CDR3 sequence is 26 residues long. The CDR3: CALGELFTYSYERKVWGIKRTDKLIF. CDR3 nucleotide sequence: TGTGCTCTTGGGGAACTATTTACCTACTCCTACGAACGAAAGGTCTGGGGGATAAAAAGGACCGATAAACTCATCTTT.

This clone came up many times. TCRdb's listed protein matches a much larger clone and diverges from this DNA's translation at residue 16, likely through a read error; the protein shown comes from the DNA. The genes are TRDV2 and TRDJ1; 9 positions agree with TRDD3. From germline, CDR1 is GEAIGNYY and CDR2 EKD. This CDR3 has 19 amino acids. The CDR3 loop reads CACDTVGPSAGIRTDRLIF. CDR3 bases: TGTGCCTGTGACACCGTCGGGCCCTCTGCGGGGATACGGACCGATAGACTCATCTTT.

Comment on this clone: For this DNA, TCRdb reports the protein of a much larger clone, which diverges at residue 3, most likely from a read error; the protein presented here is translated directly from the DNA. The CDR3 DNA sequence: TGTGCTCATGCAACTGGGGGATCGAGCACCGATAAACTCATCTTT. It codes for CAHATGGSSTDKLIF. The V and J genes are TRDV1 and TRDJ1, with 10 positions matching TRDD3. The CDR3 has 15 amino acids. Looked up from germline, CDR1 is TSWWSYY and CDR2 is QGS. The ends lost 10 bases at V and 1 base at J; junction bases unmatched: 9.

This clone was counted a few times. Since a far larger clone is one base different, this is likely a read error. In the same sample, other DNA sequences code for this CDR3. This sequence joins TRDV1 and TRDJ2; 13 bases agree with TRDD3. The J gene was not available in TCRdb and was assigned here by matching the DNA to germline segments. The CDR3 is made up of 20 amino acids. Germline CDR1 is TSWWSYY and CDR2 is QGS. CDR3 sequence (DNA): TGCGCTCTTGGCCTCCTCCGCGGAGGTACTGGGGGATACGCGACAGCACAACTCTTCTTT. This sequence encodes CALGLLRGGTGGYATAQLFF.

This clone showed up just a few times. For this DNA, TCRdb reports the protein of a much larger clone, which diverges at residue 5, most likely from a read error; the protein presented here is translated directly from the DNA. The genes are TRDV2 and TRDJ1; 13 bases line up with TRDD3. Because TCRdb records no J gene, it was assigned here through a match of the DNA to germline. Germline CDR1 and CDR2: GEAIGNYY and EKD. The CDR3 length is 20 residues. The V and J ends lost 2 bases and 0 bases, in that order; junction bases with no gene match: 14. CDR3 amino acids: CACDNLQLGDTDSYTDKLIF. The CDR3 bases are TGTGCCTGTGACAACCTCCAACTGGGGGATACGGATTCGTACACCGATAAACTCATCTTT.

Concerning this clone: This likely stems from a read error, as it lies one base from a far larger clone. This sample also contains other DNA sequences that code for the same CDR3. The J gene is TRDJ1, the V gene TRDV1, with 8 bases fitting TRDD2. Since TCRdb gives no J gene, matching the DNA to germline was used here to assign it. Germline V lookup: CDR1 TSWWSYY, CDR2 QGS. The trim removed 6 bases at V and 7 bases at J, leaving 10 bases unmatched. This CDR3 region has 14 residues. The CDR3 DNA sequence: TGTGCTCTTGGAATTCTTCCTACAGAGGGTAAACTCATCTTT. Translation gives CALGILPTEGKLIF.

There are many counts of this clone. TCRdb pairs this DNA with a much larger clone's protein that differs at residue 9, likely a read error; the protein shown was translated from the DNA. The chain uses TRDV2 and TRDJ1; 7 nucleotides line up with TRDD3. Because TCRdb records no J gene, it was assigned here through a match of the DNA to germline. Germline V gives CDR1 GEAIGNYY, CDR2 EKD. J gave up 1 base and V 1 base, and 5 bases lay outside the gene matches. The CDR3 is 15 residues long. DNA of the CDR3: TGTGCCTGTGACACAAAGGGGGGATTCACCGATAAACTCATCTTT. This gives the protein CACDTKGGFTDKLIF.

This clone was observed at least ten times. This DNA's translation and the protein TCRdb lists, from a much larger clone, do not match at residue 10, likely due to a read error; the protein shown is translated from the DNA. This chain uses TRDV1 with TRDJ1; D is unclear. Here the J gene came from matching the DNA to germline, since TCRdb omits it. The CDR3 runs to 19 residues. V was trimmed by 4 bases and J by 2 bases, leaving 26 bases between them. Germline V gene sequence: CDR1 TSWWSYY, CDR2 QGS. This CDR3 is CALGVTFHVALKSTDKLIF. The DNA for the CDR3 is TGTGCTCTTGGGGTAACTTTCCACGTCGCACTGAAAAGTACCGATAAACTCATCTTT.

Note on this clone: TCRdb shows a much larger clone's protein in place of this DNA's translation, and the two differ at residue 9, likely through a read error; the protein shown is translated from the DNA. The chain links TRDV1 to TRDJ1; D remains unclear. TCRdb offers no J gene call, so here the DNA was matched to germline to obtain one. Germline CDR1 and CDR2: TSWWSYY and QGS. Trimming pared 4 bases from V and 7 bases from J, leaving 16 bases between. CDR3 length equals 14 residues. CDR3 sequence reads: CALGGFPFNGKLIF. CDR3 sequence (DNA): TGTGCTCTTGGGGGGTTTCCCTTTAACGGTAAACTCATCTTT.

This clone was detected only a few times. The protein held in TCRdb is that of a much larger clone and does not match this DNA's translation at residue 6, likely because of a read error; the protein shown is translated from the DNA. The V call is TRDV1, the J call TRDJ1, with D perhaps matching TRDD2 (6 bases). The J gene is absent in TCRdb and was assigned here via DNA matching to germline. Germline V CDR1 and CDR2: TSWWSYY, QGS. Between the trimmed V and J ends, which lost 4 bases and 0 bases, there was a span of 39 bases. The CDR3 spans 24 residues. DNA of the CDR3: TGTGCTCTTGGGGGCCCTCCTACCTACCTTCACTACCACTCAAGTAAGGTCGACACCGATAAACTCATCTTT. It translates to CALGGPPTYLHYHSSKVDTDKLIF.